These T cell receptor beta chains were read from a single sample in a study of blood T cell repertoires in COVID-19. Measured with immunoSEQ multiplex PCR; TCRdb has only the in-frame clones, and not every one. This table holds 300,000 to 350,000 clones, approximately 90% found once. Material for sequencing was PBMCs or T cells enriched from blood (not recorded which). All receptors come from a woman between 18 and 29 years old who had recovered from COVID-19. The CDR3 runs from the conserved cysteine through the conserved F or W. A D gene is named only where the DNA matches it firmly. Rows give clone size only sometimes, using once, few, many, or a class for an expanded clone.

v_call	d_call	j_call	clone_size	cdr3_nt	cdr3_aa
TRBV9	-	TRBJ1-6	-	TGTGCCAGCAGCGTAGGATCAGGCCCCCCAAATTCACCCCTCCACTTT	CASSVGSGPPNSPLHF
TRBV7-9	TRBD1	TRBJ1-6	-	TGTGCCAGCAGCGACTGGACAGGGGAGTCGATTTCACCCCTCCACTTT	CASSDWTGESISPLHF
TRBV4-2	-	TRBJ1-5	-	TGTGCCAGCAGCCAAGAAGGGACTGACGGACAGCCCCAGCATTTT	CASSQEGTDGQPQHF
TRBV4-2	-	TRBJ2-3	-	TGTGCCAGCAGCCAAGATATTATGGATACGCAGTATTTT	CASSQDIMDTQYF
TRBV6-6	TRBD2	TRBJ2-7	-	TGTGCCAGCAGTTACGGGCTAGCGGTCTACGAGCAGTACTTC	CASSYGLAVYEQYF
TRBV7-9	-	TRBJ2-5	-	TGTGCCAGCAGCCCGAGTAAAGGGGTAGAGACCCAGTACTTC	CASSPSKGVETQYF
TRBV19	TRBD1	TRBJ2-7	-	TGTGCCAGTAGTGGACCGGGACAGGGAACCTACGAGCAGTACTTC	CASSGPGQGTYEQYF
TRBV28	TRBD2	TRBJ2-1	-	TGTGCCAGCTCGACCTTGACTAGCGGCTACAATGAGCAGTTCTTC	CASSTLTSGYNEQFF
TRBV9	TRBD1	TRBJ2-7	-	TGTGCCAGCACACCCGGGACAGGGTCCTATGGGGACGAGCAGTACTTC	CASTPGTGSYGDEQYF
TRBV4-1	TRBD2	TRBJ2-7	-	TGCGCCAGCAGCCAAGAACCCAGGACTAGCTATTTCTCCTACGAGCAGTACTTC	CASSQEPRTSYFSYEQYF
TRBV12-5	TRBD1	TRBJ2-1	once	TGTGCTAGTGGTTTGTTTCCGGGGACAGGGGGTTACAATGAGCAGTTCTTC	CASGLFPGTGGYNEQFF
TRBV11-2	TRBD1	TRBJ2-1	-	TGTGCCAGCAGCAAAGGGGGCGCGAATTACAATGAGCAGTTCTTC	CASSKGGANYNEQFF
TRBV27	-	TRBJ2-7	-	TGTGCCAGCAGATCCGCAGGCCTGACGAACTACGAGCAGTACTTC	CASRSAGLTNYEQYF
TRBV7-8	-	TRBJ1-3	-	TGTGCCAGCAGCTTAAGGAGAGGTTCCGCTGGAAACACCATATATTTT	CASSLRRGSAGNTIYF
TRBV3-1/TRBV3-2	TRBD1	TRBJ2-7	-	TGTGCCAGCAGCCAAGGAGGGACAGGGCCGTACGAGCAGTACTTC	CASSQGGTGPYEQYF
TRBV6-5	-	TRBJ1-1	-	TGTGCCAGTCTGCGGGGGGGCAGCACTGAAGCTTTCTTT	CASLRGGSTEAFF
TRBV4-3	-	TRBJ1-3	once	TGCGCCAGCAGCCAAGAGGGGCGCGTAAGCTCTGGAAACACCATATATTTT	CASSQEGRVSSGNTIYF
TRBV19	TRBD1	TRBJ2-1	-	TGTGCCAGTAGTATTCAGGGGGCCAATGAGCAGTTCTTC	CASSIQGANEQFF
TRBV15	-	TRBJ1-2	-	TGTGCCACCAGCAGAGATTATACGAGCTATGGCTACACCTTC	CATSRDYTSYGYTF
TRBV7-3	-	TRBJ2-5	-	TGTGCCAGCAGCTTAATAGTCCAAGAGACCCAGTACTTC	CASSLIVQETQYF
TRBV7-9	-	TRBJ1-5	-	TGTGCCAGCAGCTTAGTATATAGCAATCAGCCCCAGCATTTT	CASSLVYSNQPQHF
TRBV7-6	-	TRBJ2-7	-	TGTGCCAGCAGCTTACAGGGGGGTAACTCCTACGAGCAGTACTTC	CASSLQGGNSYEQYF
TRBV5-6	TRBD1	TRBJ2-1	few	TGTGCCAGCAGCTTCTCTGACAGGGGGCGACCCAGTGAGCAGTTCTTC	CASSFSDRGRPSEQFF
TRBV19	TRBD2	TRBJ2-3	-	TGTGCCAGTAATGAGGGACTAGCCCGAGATACGCAGTATTTT	CASNEGLARDTQYF
TRBV13	-	TRBJ1-3	-	TGTGCCAGCAGCTTAGGGGTCAGGCAATACTTCTCAGGAAACACCATATATTTT	CASSLGVRQYFSGNTIYF
TRBV19	TRBD1	TRBJ2-1	-	TGTGCCAGTAGCTGGGGACAGCAAGCCTACAATGAGCAGTTCTTC	CASSWGQQAYNEQFF
TRBV2	-	TRBJ2-2	-	TGTGCCAGCGAATTGGGTGACTTCTCAACCCGCACCGGGGAGCTGTTTTTT	CASELGDFSTRTGELFF
TRBV11-2	TRBD2	TRBJ2-5	-	TGTGCCAGCAGCTTACGGCTAGCGGGAGGCGAAGAGACCCAGTACTTC	CASSLRLAGGEETQYF
TRBV30	TRBD2	TRBJ2-1	-	TGTGCCTGGAGTGGGGGAGCGGGGGGCCGCAATGAGCAGTTCTTC	CAWSGGAGGRNEQFF
TRBV21-1	-	TRBJ2-7	-	TGTGCCAGCAGCCCCGTCTCGGCGGGGAGGTCTGGGGAGCAGTACTTC	CASSPVSAGRSGEQYF
TRBV19	-	TRBJ1-2	-	TGTGCCAGTACGGCGCAGGCAGGGCCCTATGGCTACACCTTC	CASTAQAGPYGYTF
TRBV28	TRBD1	TRBJ1-2	-	TGTGCCAGCAGGACCGGGACAGGGCGTTCCTACACCTTC	CASRTGTGRSYTF
TRBV18	-	TRBJ1-6	-	TGTGCCAGCTCACAAGAGGAGAGCTCCTATAATTCACCCCTCCACTTT	CASSQEESSYNSPLHF
TRBV29-1	TRBD1	TRBJ1-5	-	TGCAGCGTCGGGGCCGGACAGGGTAGTCAGCCCCAGCATTTT	CSVGAGQGSQPQHF
TRBV6-2/TRBV6-3	-	TRBJ2-7	-	TGTGCCAGCAGCCCTACCGGGGCCTACGAGCAGTACTTC	CASSPTGAYEQYF
TRBV9	-	TRBJ2-3	many	TGTGCCAGCAGCGTAGAATACAGGACAGATACGCAGTATTTT	CASSVEYRTDTQYF
TRBV7-3	TRBD2	TRBJ2-2	-	TGTGCCAGCAGCCTAGGACTAGCGGGGGCCGGCGGGGAGCTGTTTTTT	CASSLGLAGAGGELFF
TRBV11-2	-	TRBJ1-1	-	TGTGCCAGCAGCTTAGATCGGGGAACTGAAGCTTTCTTT	CASSLDRGTEAFF
TRBV7-9	TRBD1	TRBJ2-7	few	TGTGCCAGCAGCCCCCCCTTCGGGGGGACAGGGAACGAGCAGTACTTC	CASSPPFGGTGNEQYF
TRBV3-1/TRBV3-2	TRBD1	TRBJ2-7	-	TGTGCCAGCAGCCACTGGACAGGGGAAACCTACGAGCAGTACTTC	CASSHWTGETYEQYF
TRBV12-3/TRBV12-4	TRBD1	TRBJ1-1	once	TGTGCCAGCAGTTCACAGGGGGCCTCTGAAGCTTTCTTT	CASSSQGASEAFF
TRBV28	TRBD2	TRBJ2-3	-	TGTGCCAGCAGTCCGTCCGGGGGGGGGCGAAGCACAGATACGCAGTATTTT	CASSPSGGGRSTDTQYF
TRBV15	-	TRBJ1-5	few	TGTGCCACCAGCAGAGATCTAAGCAATCAGCCCCAGCATTTT	CATSRDLSNQPQHF
TRBV28	TRBD1	TRBJ2-1	-	TGTGCCAGCAGCCTAGTAAACAGGGGGCTCAATGAGCAGTTCTTC	CASSLVNRGLNEQFF
TRBV7-9	-	TRBJ2-1	-	TGTGCCAGCAGCTTAGTCCCGGGGCGGGGCCAGTTCTTC	CASSLVPGRGQFF
TRBV28	TRBD2	TRBJ2-2	once	TGTGCCAGCTTACCCCCTTTTAGGCGTCTAGCGGGGGGTTACACCGGGGAGCTGTTTTTT	CASLPPFRRLAGGYTGELFF
TRBV19	TRBD1	TRBJ1-5	-	TGTGCCAGTAGTATAGTCCCCCTCCCCGGGACAGGGGTTTATGATCAGCCCCAGCATTTT	CASSIVPLPGTGVYDQPQHF
TRBV6-5	-	TRBJ1-3	once	TGTGCCAGCAGTTCTACAGGCTCTGGAAACACCATATATTTT	CASSSTGSGNTIYF
TRBV9	TRBD1	TRBJ1-2	-	TGTGCCAGCAGCGTTGGGACAGATTATGGCTACACCTTC	CASSVGTDYGYTF
TRBV15	TRBD2	TRBJ2-7	-	TGTGCCACCAGCAGACCCCGGACTAGCGGATACTACGAGCAGTACTTC	CATSRPRTSGYYEQYF
TRBV15	TRBD1	TRBJ1-6	-	TGTGCCACCAGTCCGGGACAGAGGCAGGCACCCCTCCACTTT	CATSPGQRQAPLHF
TRBV6-2/TRBV6-3	TRBD1	TRBJ2-1	few	TGTGCCAGCAGTTACTCCGACAGGGGAGCCTACAATGAGCAGTTCTTC	CASSYSDRGAYNEQFF
TRBV28	-	TRBJ2-1	-	TGTGCCAGCTCCTTAGGAGGGTACAATGAGCAGTTCTTC	CASSLGGYNEQFF
TRBV28	-	TRBJ2-7	-	TGTGCCAGCAGTCTGACGGCAGGGTTCTACGAGCAGTACTTC	CASSLTAGFYEQYF
TRBV7-7	-	TRBJ2-2	-	TGTGCCAGCAGCCATAGTATAGAGACCGGGGAGCTGTTTTTT	CASSHSIETGELFF
TRBV2	TRBD1	TRBJ1-4	-	TGTGCCAGCAGTGAAGCGCTTCAGGGGGTTGAAAAACTGTTTTTT	CASSEALQGVEKLFF
TRBV7-3	-	TRBJ2-1	-	TGTGCCAGCAGCTTAAATCGGGAGGAGCAGTTCTTC	CASSLNREEQFF